A few counts support the clone carrying this TCR beta chain. Its antigen is undetermined. This clone may be a read error of a much larger clone one base away. The data were obtained in a study of shared clonotypes between healthy human individuals. The protocol was immunoSEQ multiplex PCR, while the TCRdb copy is restricted to in-frame clones and leaves out a portion. The profile covers 980,000 or so clones, with approximately 80% appearing a single time and approximately 1.5% taken by the ten largest. The CDR3 totals 11 residues. Deletions cut 6 bases from V and 6 bases from J, with 7 bases between. Germline CDR1 reads SGHTA; CDR2 reads FQGNSA. Study outcomes and limitations: What rarefaction showed was incomplete sorted-subset sequencing despite large depth. Tissue TCR repertoires likely differ from these blood-only repertoires.

Donors were Caucasian adults residing in Nashville, Tennessee, USA. V usage is TRBV7-2 and J usage is TRBJ2-3; D unresolved. Material for sequencing was memory CD4+ T cells sorted from blood. Subset indicated: CD45RA-negative fraction. The origin of this receptor is a man aged 18 to 30 in good health. CDR3 amino acids: CASRVGDTQYF. The CDR3, as DNA: TGTGCCAGCAGGGTAGGGGATACGCAGTATTTT.